The 27 T cell receptor beta chains below were found in one sample sequenced in a study of blood T cells in healthy people across ages. Next came a second PCR, run for roughly 6 to 11 cycles, which used a sample-barcoded 5' primer along with a J-beta primer mix. TCRdb analysed the 5' RACE reads with MiXCR anew, one entry per CDR3 protein. This table has 850,000 to 1,100,000 distinct CDR3 sequences, roughly two fifths appearing once. Sequencing used blood. Every receptor here comes from a young man in good health.

The chain couples TRBV12-3 or TRBV12-4 to TRBJ1-2; D is unclear. This CDR3 is 13 amino acids long. V was pared by 6 bases and J by 4 bases, with 12 bases between. The CDR3 loop is CASRHTQPYGYTF. The CDR3 DNA reads TGTGCCAGCAGACATACACAGCCCTATGGCTACACCTTC.

This clonotype turned up a few times. The CDR3 nucleotides are TGTGCCAGCAGTGAATATGGCAGGGGCGCCAAGTACTTC. Amino acid sequence: CASSEYGRGAKYF. The rearrangement uses TRBV25-1 and TRBJ2-7; perhaps TRBD1 as D (6 bases). The CDR3 covers 13 residues. Germline CDR1 is MGHDK and CDR2 is SYGVNS. Trimming removed 0 bases from V and 11 bases from J, with 14 bases in between.

Comment on this clonotype: The junction shows a germline mismatch at one end, possibly a read error. This chain links TRBV10-3 with TRBJ2-3; weak D call: TRBD2 (6 bases). The CDR3 length is 13 residues. Germline assignment: CDR1 ENHRY and CDR2 SYGVKD. The CDR3 reads CVISDLRGDTQYF. Here the CDR3 DNA reads TGTGTCATCAGTGACCTGCGGGGAGATACGCAGTATTTT.

The rearrangement joins TRBV4-3 to TRBJ1-2; 9 bases are a match to TRBD1. The CDR3 covers 15 residues. V was pared by 1 base and J by 4 bases, with 4 bases of the junction left unmatched. The V gene's germline CDR1 is LGHNA and CDR2 YSLEER. Written as DNA, the CDR3 is TGCGCCAGCAGCCAAGCGGACAGGGGTAGCTATGGCTACACCTTC. Translating it yields CASSQADRGSYGYTF.

This clonotype was seen a handful of times. J is TRBJ2-3 and V is TRBV7-2; 15 bases align to TRBD2. Germline V gene sequence: CDR1 SGHTA, CDR2 FQGNSA. CDR3 length equals 16 residues. V gave up 4 bases and J gave up 5 bases; unmatched junction bases: 4. The CDR3 sequence: CASSWTSGGAIDTQYF. In DNA, the CDR3 is TGTGCCAGCAGCTGGACTAGCGGGGGGGCTATAGATACGCAGTATTTT.

V gene TRBV7-9 combines with J gene TRBJ1-1; the match to TRBD1 covers 9 bases. The CDR3 extends over 17 amino acids. V lost 11 bases and J lost 1; bases outside the gene matches: 17. Germline CDR1 SEHNR, CDR2 FQNEAQ (reference sequence). In DNA, the CDR3 is TGTGCCCTAGGGGGCAGGGGACAGGGATTGAGGAACACTGAAGCTTTCTTT. Amino acids: CALGGRGQGLRNTEAFF.

Only a few counts were recorded for this clonotype. CDR3 bases: TGTGCCAGCAGTTACTCTTTAACGGGGGCGACATACGAGCAGTACTTC. Translated, it gives CASSYSLTGATYEQYF. The chain carries TRBV6-2 or TRBV6-3 and TRBJ2-7; tentatively, D is TRBD1 or TRBD2 (6 bases each). The CDR3 spans 16 residues. In germline, CDR1 is MNHEY, CDR2 SVGEGT. With 0 bases removed from V and 4 bases from J, the gap between germline ends came to 16 bases.

This clonotype occurred many times. This chain uses TRBV4-3 with TRBJ2-1, with 8 bases lining up with TRBD1. This CDR3 spans 15 amino acids. V lost 6 bases and J lost 6; bases outside the gene matches: 10. Looked up from germline, CDR1 is LGHNA and CDR2 is YSLEER. As DNA, the CDR3 is TGCGCCAGCAGTCAGGGACAGGTGGGAGCCAATGAGCAGTTCTTC. The encoded protein is CASSQGQVGANEQFF.

J is TRBJ2-3 and V is TRBV20-1; the match to TRBD1 covers 7 bases. V lost 1 base, J lost 3 bases, and 4 bases stayed unmatched. In germline, CDR1 is DFQATT, CDR2 SNEGSKA (reference sequence). The CDR3 loop spans 14 amino acids. CDR3 sequence (DNA): TGCAGTGCTAGAGGCGAGGGACAGACAGATACGCAGTATTTT. It specifies CSARGEGQTDTQYF.

The chain combines TRBV7-2 with TRBJ1-2; TRBD1 is a possible D gene (6 bases). The CDR3 is 14 residues long. The germline V and J ends were trimmed by 1 base and 4 bases, with 10 bases remaining between them. Germline V gives CDR1 SGHTA, CDR2 FQGNSA. The CDR3 loop reads CASSLVAGAYGYTF. The CDR3, as DNA: TGTGCCAGCAGCTTAGTCGCAGGGGCCTATGGCTACACCTTC.

The CDR3 DNA is TGTGCCAGCAGTTTATGGTTGTACGGTAATCAGCCCCAGCATTTT. It specifies CASSLWLYGNQPQHF. This chain links TRBV12-3 or TRBV12-4 with TRBJ1-5; D not resolved. Deletions cut 2 bases from V and 4 bases from J, with 12 bases between. CDR3 length: 15 residues.

This chain joins TRBV20-1 and TRBJ1-2; maybe TRBD1 (5 bases). Germline CDR1 DFQATT, CDR2 SNEGSKA (reference sequence). This CDR3 region has 13 residues. The V and J ends lost 1 base and 6 bases respectively, with 12 bases between them. The CDR3, as DNA: TGCAGTGCTAGAGGGACATTTAGAGATGGCTACACCTTC. It specifies CSARGTFRDGYTF.

This clonotype came up many times. This sequence joins TRBV5-8 and TRBJ2-1, with D unclear. Germline CDR1 SGHTS, CDR2 YDEGEE. Trimming removed 3 bases at V and 8 bases at J, with 6 bases between. The CDR3 runs 11 residues. Here the CDR3 reads CASSSYDEQFF. DNA for the CDR3: TGTGCCAGCAGCTCGTACGATGAGCAGTTCTTC.

There are a few counts of this clonotype. CDR3 nucleotides: TGTGCCAGCAGCTTTAGGGGCAGAAATCCCTATGGCTACACCTTC. Translation gives CASSFRGRNPYGYTF. The chain couples TRBV7-2 to TRBJ1-2; the D gene is possibly TRBD1 (5 bases). Germline V gene lookup returns CDR1 SGHTA and CDR2 FQGNSA. V lost 3 bases to trimming and J lost 4 bases, with 15 bases between them. The CDR3 has 15 residues.

The sample holds a few counts of this clonotype. V usage is TRBV20-1 and J usage is TRBJ2-7; D may correspond to TRBD1 or TRBD2 (7 bases each). Trimming took off 6 bases at V and 2 bases at J, with 17 bases between the two ends. The germline V gene has CDR1 DFQATT and CDR2 SNEGSKA (reference sequence). This CDR3 region has 14 residues. CDR3 in DNA: TGCAGTGCGCGGGGGACAGCATTACCCTACGAGCAGTACTTC. Translated: CSARGTALPYEQYF.

This clonotype was seen many times. The rearrangement uses TRBV7-9 and TRBJ1-1; D is unclear. The V and J ends lost 1 base and 3 bases respectively, with 24 bases between them. Germline V gene sequence: CDR1 SEHNR, CDR2 FQNEAQ (reference sequence). CDR3 size: 19 residues. In DNA, the CDR3 is TGTGCCAGCAGCTTAGAAGGCGAAGGTAGTGAACAGCTTCACACTGAAGCTTTCTTT. Protein product: CASSLEGEGSEQLHTEAFF.

The V gene is TRBV7-8, the J gene TRBJ2-5, with D possibly being TRBD1 (6 bases). Trimming cost V 5 bases and J 4 bases, with 14 bases left between them. This CDR3 spans 14 amino acids. Germline V gives CDR1 SGHVS, CDR2 FQNEAQ. CDR3 DNA: TGTGCCAGCAGCCCGACAGGTCGTCCAGAGACCCAGTACTTC. Encoded protein: CASSPTGRPETQYF.

This clonotype was found a few times. This chain joins TRBV29-1 and TRBJ2-3; TRBD2 agrees at 7 bases. V was pared by 4 bases and J by 2 bases, with 6 bases of the junction left unmatched. The CDR3 consists of 14 residues. Germline V lookup: CDR1 SQVTM, CDR2 ANQGSEA. Here the CDR3 reads CSVGGGLYTDTQYF. DNA for the CDR3: TGCAGCGTTGGGGGGGGACTGTACACAGATACGCAGTATTTT.

This sequence joins TRBV6-1 and TRBJ1-2; no firm D call. Trimming pared 3 bases from V and 2 bases from J, leaving 10 bases between. The CDR3 is made up of 14 amino acids. In germline, CDR1 is MNHNS, CDR2 SASEGT. CDR3 sequence (DNA): TGTGCCAGCAGTGATGGTACAGAGAACTATGGCTACACCTTC. Protein: CASSDGTENYGYTF.

The chain has TRBV7-3 and TRBJ2-1; TRBD1 aligns across 9 bases. Trimming took 1 base from V and 7 from J; bases not matched to a gene: 2. This CDR3 has 14 residues. The germline V gene encodes CDR1 SGHTA and CDR2 FQGTGA. CDR3 in DNA: TGTGCCAGCAGCTTAAGGGACAGGGTTAATGAGCAGTTCTTC. This encodes CASSLRDRVNEQFF.

The chain uses TRBV20-1 and TRBJ1-4; a possible D gene is TRBD1 (5 bases). The CDR3 has 13 residues. CDR1 DFQATT and CDR2 SNEGSKA come from the germline V gene (reference sequence). Trimming left V 3 bases short and J 8 bases short, with 13 bases between. The CDR3 coding sequence is TGCAGTGCTAGCGGGGCAGTAATCGAAAAACTGTTTTTT. This codes for CSASGAVIEKLFF.

This clonotype was seen only once. The chain combines TRBV5-4 with TRBJ2-3; D possibly corresponds to TRBD2 (5 bases). V lost 4 bases to trimming and J lost 6 bases, with 15 bases between them. The CDR3 is 14 amino acids. Per germline, CDR1 SGHNT and CDR2 YYREEE (reference sequence). The CDR3 protein is CASSLPLPGDTQYF. The CDR3 DNA is TGTGCCAGCAGCCTCCCGCTCCCGGGGGATACGCAGTATTTT.

The V call is TRBV2, the J call TRBJ1-1; no reliable D call. The germline V gene has CDR1 SNHLY and CDR2 FYNNEI. Trimming shortened V by 6 bases and J by 1 base, and 12 bases separated the two germline ends. This CDR3 has 14 amino acids. The CDR3: CASRYTGSNTEAFF. CDR3 in DNA: TGTGCCAGCAGGTATACCGGGTCGAACACTGAAGCTTTCTTT.

The rearrangement joins TRBV30 to TRBJ2-5, with D perhaps TRBD1 (5 bases). The CDR3 is 11 amino acids. Germline loops: CDR1 GTSNPN, CDR2 SVGIG (reference sequence). Trimming removed 4 bases at V and 13 bases at J, with 16 bases between. In DNA, the CDR3 is TGTGCCTGGATGACACAGGTGACGGTGTACTTC. Protein sequence: CAWMTQVTVYF.

This chain uses TRBV20-1 with TRBJ2-5; 9 bases are a match to TRBD1. V shed 4 bases, J shed 1 base, and the junction held 10 bases outside the gene matches. The V gene's germline CDR1 is DFQATT and CDR2 SNEGSKA (reference sequence). This CDR3 contains 16 residues. The CDR3 DNA follows: TGCAGTGCTATGATTTTTGACAGGGGGTCCCAAGAGACCCAGTACTTC. It specifies CSAMIFDRGSQETQYF.

The V call is TRBV2, the J call TRBJ2-1, with 12 bases that match TRBD1. Germline V gene sequence: CDR1 SNHLY, CDR2 FYNNEI. The CDR3 contains 14 residues. Trimming took 6 bases from V and 9 from J; bases not matched to a gene: 6. CDR3 amino acids: CASSRDRGLFEQFF. For the CDR3, the DNA is TGTGCCAGCAGCCGGGACAGGGGGCTCTTTGAGCAGTTCTTC.

This clonotype was observed a handful of times. Given a much more abundant clone one base away, this may be a read error. V is TRBV5-1 and J is TRBJ1-2, with no clear D. Germline assignment: CDR1 SGHRS and CDR2 YFSETQ. This CDR3 is built from 14 residues. V dropped 3 bases and J dropped 3 bases, with 12 bases sitting between them. CDR3 loop: CASSSATVDYGYTF. The CDR3 nucleotides read TGCGCCAGCAGCTCAGCCACAGTGGACTATGGCTACACCTTC.